This T cell receptor beta chain derives from a study of blood T cell repertoires in COVID-19. Study at large: PBMCs, B-cell-depleted T cells, or T cells were the source of the cDNA or gDNA that made up the material.

In the original workflow: Nucleated cell counts were estimated from reference gene primer amplification. Assay: immunoSEQ multiplex PCR; the TCRdb copy retains only in-frame clones and omits some. V and J calls and clone size follow that table, whereas D and trimming were derived from the DNA. The sample has about 110,000 clones; around four fifths are singletons. With 4 bases clipped from V and 2 bases from J, the junction kept 5 bases outside the gene matches. CDR3 length: 14 amino acids. Per the germline V gene, CDR1 is SGHNT and CDR2 is YENEEA. The receptor comes from a woman aged 70-85 years with acute or convalescent COVID-19. V and J are TRBV11-3 and TRBJ2-7; 7 positions agree with TRBD2. Sequenced: peripheral blood. This CDR3 reads CASSSAGTAYEQYF. For the CDR3, the DNA is TGTGCCAGCAGCTCAGCGGGAACAGCCTACGAGCAGTACTTC.